The 13 T cell receptor beta chains below come from one sample, sequenced in a study of cytomegalovirus exposure and HLA in healthy donors (dated by TCRdb to the late 2010s). Receptor libraries were prepared by the immunoSEQ multiplex PCR assay. A mixture of 60 forward primers for TCR Vbeta segments and 13 reverse primers for TCR Jbeta segments was used in the multiplex PCR. This is the immuneACCESS table as TCRdb keeps it, with only in-frame sequences that have V and J called. A part of the clones is gone; compared with another copy, unresolved V genes explain less than half, and the rest is unexplained. This sample gives about 120,000 clones in total; 60% to 85% of them show up just once. The ten most abundant clones make up around 3.3% of the sample. Sequenced material: PBMCs. The receptors were sampled from a woman aged 25 to 39 in good health and CMV-seropositive.

CDR3: CASTRGGTGELFF. The CDR3 nucleotides are TGTGCCAGCACAAGAGGGGGTACCGGGGAGCTGTTTTTT. The chain uses TRBV6-1 and TRBJ2-2, with D tentatively TRBD1 (6 bases). The V gene's germline CDR1 is MNHNS and CDR2 SASEGT. The CDR3 contains 13 residues. V lost 7 bases to trimming and J lost 5 bases, with 11 bases between them.

As for this clone: Additional DNA sequences in this sample encode the identical CDR3. The chain has TRBV7-2 and TRBJ2-2, with D possibly matching TRBD2 (5 bases). Germline V gene lookup returns CDR1 SGHTA and CDR2 FQGNSA. The CDR3 totals 16 residues. Between the trimmed V and J ends, which lost 5 bases and 0 bases, there was a span of 13 bases. The CDR3 spells CASSPSGGSNTGELFF. In DNA, the CDR3 is TGTGCCAGCAGCCCCTCTGGAGGATCGAACACCGGGGAGCTGTTTTTT.

V gene TRBV9 combines with J gene TRBJ2-2; 8 bases map to TRBD2. V lost 3 bases and J lost 8; bases outside the gene matches: 6. This CDR3 has 14 residues. In germline, CDR1 is SGDLS, CDR2 YYNGEE. The CDR3 sequence: CASSASSGFGELFF. The CDR3 DNA sequence: TGTGCCAGCAGCGCCTCTAGCGGGTTTGGGGAGCTGTTTTTT. Variable domain in full (rest from reference TRBV9 and TRBJ2-2): DSGVTQTPKHLITATGQRVTLRCSPRSGDLSVYWYQQSLDQGLQFLIQYYNGEERAKGNILERFSAQQFPDLHSELNLSSLELGDSALYFCASSASSGFGELFFGEGSRLTVL.

The chain is built from TRBV7-9 and TRBJ1-1; 10 bases fit TRBD1. V gave up 5 bases and J gave up 5 bases; unmatched junction bases: 11. This CDR3 comprises 16 residues. Germline CDR1 and CDR2: SEHNR and FQNEAQ (reference sequence). CDR3 protein: CASSTAGTGVGTEAFF. The DNA for the CDR3 is TGTGCCAGCAGCACTGCCGGGACAGGGGTAGGGACTGAAGCTTTCTTT.

The chain joins TRBV6-1 to TRBJ1-5, with TRBD1 identical over 9 bases. This CDR3 contains 11 residues. V lost 8 bases, J lost 11 bases, and 4 bases stayed unmatched. Germline V gene lookup returns CDR1 MNHNS and CDR2 SASEGT. The CDR3 here is CASVRQGAQHF. The DNA of the CDR3 is TGTGCCAGCGTAAGACAGGGGGCCCAGCATTTT.

The chain combines TRBV4-2 with TRBJ2-3; D is perhaps TRBD2 (5 bases). The CDR3 is 14 amino acids. V lost 1 base, J lost 3 bases, and 8 bases lay in between. CDR1 and CDR2 from the germline V gene are LGHNA and YNFKEQ. The CDR3 DNA reads TGTGCCAGCAGCCAAGTAGCGAGAACAGATACGCAGTATTTT. It translates to CASSQVARTDTQYF.

The chain is built from TRBV5-1 and TRBJ2-5; 8 bases match TRBD2. Germline V gene data show CDR1 as SGHRS and CDR2 as YFSETQ. The CDR3 is made up of 13 amino acids. V was pared by 5 bases and J by 2 bases, with 2 bases of the junction left unmatched. The CDR3 DNA reads as TGCGCCAGCAGTAGCGGGGTTCAAGAGACCCAGTACTTC. Translation gives CASSSGVQETQYF. The whole variable domain, filled in from reference TRBV5-1 and TRBJ2-5, reads KAGVTQTPRYLIKTRGQQVTLSCSPISGHRSVSWYQQTPGQGLQFLFEYFSETQRNKGNFPGRFSGRQFSNSRSEMNVSTLELGDSALYLCASSSGVQETQYFGPGTRLLVL.

This chain uses TRBV5-6 with TRBJ2-3; TRBD2 might be the D (5 bases). This CDR3 contains 16 residues. CDR1 SGHDT and CDR2 YYEEEE come from the germline V gene. V dropped 0 bases and J dropped 2 bases, with 13 bases sitting between them. This chain's CDR3 is CASSLGETVLTDTQYF. For the CDR3, the DNA is TGTGCCAGCAGCTTGGGGGAGACGGTCCTCACAGATACGCAGTATTTT.

This clone was seen more than once but under ten times. This chain uses TRBV18 with TRBJ2-5, with D tentatively TRBD1 (5 bases). The CDR3 length is 14 residues. CDR1 is KGHSH, CDR2 LQKENI, per germline. Deletions cut 6 bases from V and 1 base from J, with 12 bases between. CDR3 nucleotide sequence: TGTGCCAGCTCCCATACGGACACCCAAGAGACCCAGTACTTC. Translating it yields CASSHTDTQETQYF. Combining the CDR3 with reference TRBV18 and TRBJ2-5 gives the whole variable domain NAGVMQNPRHLVRRRGQEARLRCSPMKGHSHVYWYRQLPEEGLKFMVYLQKENIIDESGMPKERFSAEFPKEGPSILRIQQVVRGDSAAYFCASSHTDTQETQYFGPGTRLLVL.

This chain connects TRBV5-1 to TRBJ2-4, with a tentative D call TRBD2 (7 bases). The V gene's germline CDR1 is SGHRS and CDR2 YFSETQ. The CDR3 is 15 amino acids. V lost 3 bases and J lost 9, with 19 bases in between. The CDR3: CASSSTGGWEGIQYF. The CDR3 DNA is TGCGCCAGCAGCTCCACGGGGGGCTGGGAGGGCATTCAGTACTTC.

The table lists this clone with a few counts. The rearrangement joins TRBV28 to TRBJ1-1; 8 nucleotides agree with TRBD1. The germline V gene has CDR1 MDHEN and CDR2 SYDVKM. With V trimmed by 8 bases and J by 6 bases, 11 bases remained unmatched. This CDR3 region has 14 residues. Here the CDR3 DNA reads TGTGCCAGCGCTGGGAGACAGGGGTGGGCTGAAGCTTTCTTT. Protein product: CASAGRQGWAEAFF.

The chain is built from TRBV7-2 and TRBJ2-1; TRBD2 aligns across 10 bases. This CDR3 spans 15 amino acids. The V gene end was trimmed by 5 bases and the J gene end by 9 bases; junction bases not matched to a gene: 10. Germline assignment: CDR1 SGHTA and CDR2 FQGNSA. This chain's CDR3 is CASSPERGGSGEQFF. The CDR3 nucleotides read TGTGCCAGCAGCCCAGAGCGGGGGGGTTCTGGTGAGCAGTTCTTC.

This chain connects TRBV4-1 to TRBJ1-1, with 7 positions matching TRBD1. V was clipped by 1 base and J by 5 bases; unmatched bases: 4. CDR3 length: 14 amino acids. From germline, CDR1 is MGHRA and CDR2 YSYEKL. CDR3 sequence reads: CASSQAAGGTEAFF. Here the CDR3 DNA reads TGCGCCAGCAGCCAAGCCGCAGGGGGAACTGAAGCTTTCTTT.